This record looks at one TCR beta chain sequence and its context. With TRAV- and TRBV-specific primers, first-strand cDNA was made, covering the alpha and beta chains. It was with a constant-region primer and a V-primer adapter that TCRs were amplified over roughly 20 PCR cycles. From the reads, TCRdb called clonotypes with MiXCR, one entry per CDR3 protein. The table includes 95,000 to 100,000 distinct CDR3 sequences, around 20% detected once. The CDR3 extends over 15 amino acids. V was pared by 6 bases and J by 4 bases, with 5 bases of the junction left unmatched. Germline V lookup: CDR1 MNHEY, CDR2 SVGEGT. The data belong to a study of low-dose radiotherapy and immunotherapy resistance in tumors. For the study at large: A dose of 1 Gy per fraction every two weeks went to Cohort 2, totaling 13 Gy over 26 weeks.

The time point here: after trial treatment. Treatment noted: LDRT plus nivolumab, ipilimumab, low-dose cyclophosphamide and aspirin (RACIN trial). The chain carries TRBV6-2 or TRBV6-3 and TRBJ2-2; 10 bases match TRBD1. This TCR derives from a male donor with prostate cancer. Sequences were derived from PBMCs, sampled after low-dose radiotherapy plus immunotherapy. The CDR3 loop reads CASRRDRGATGELFF. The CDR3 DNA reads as TGTGCCAGCAGGCGGGACAGGGGAGCCACCGGGGAGCTGTTTTTT.